This TCR beta chain was sequenced for a study of T cells after yellow fever vaccination. Overall study findings and caveats: One caveat is that FACS-sorted repertoires could contain abundant clonotypes contaminating from the bulk population.

TCRdb independently ran MiXCR on the 5' RACE reads; one entry per CDR3 protein. This sample has 250,000 or so distinct CDR3 sequences; approximately 3.5% occur once, and the top ten carry 15% to 20%. This clonotype was observed at least ten times. Antigen unknown. With 6 bases removed from V and 5 bases from J, the gap between germline ends came to 16 bases. The CDR3 spans 13 residues. Per the germline V gene, CDR1 is DFQATT and CDR2 is SNEGSKA (reference sequence). Source: PBMCs, taken 15 days after the yellow fever booster vaccination. J is TRBJ2-5 and V is TRBV20-1; TRBD2 is a possible D gene (5 bases). The sequence was obtained from a man aged 18 to 29 who received the YFV17D yellow fever vaccine. The CDR3 DNA follows: TGCAGTGCCCGTCCGGGGTCCTGGGAGACCCAGTACTTC. It specifies CSARPGSWETQYF.